This T cell receptor beta chain derives from a study of blood T cell repertoires in COVID-19. Whole-study context: Some COVID-19 samples were acute and others convalescent; all came from the United States, Italy and Spain.

Original processing methods: From reference gene primer amplification, estimates of nucleated cell counts were derived. Data came from immunoSEQ multiplex PCR; TCRdb stores just in-frame clones and leaves some out. D and trimming were read from the DNA, whereas the V and J calls and clone size are those reported in that table. Counted here are around 250,000 clones, approximately 84% occurring once; the ten biggest clones make up 15%. Participants, roughly 18 to 90 years old, spanned 25 or so US areas. Recovered status in Cohort 3 required two negative PCRs, clearance, or symptom resolution. Germline lookup yields CDR1 MDHEN and CDR2 SYDVKM. This CDR3 spans 15 amino acids. Losses at the gene ends were 1 base for V and 6 bases for J; bases not matched to a gene: 6.

The material sequenced was PBMCs or T cells enriched from blood (not recorded which). This clonotype originated in a man aged 40-55 years who had recovered from COVID-19. The chain employs TRBV28 and TRBJ1-5; TRBD1 matches 7 bases. The CDR3 sequence is CASSLYGPGGQPQHF. CDR3 nucleotides: TGTGCCAGCAGTTTATATGGGCCAGGGGGTCAGCCCCAGCATTTT. The entire variable domain, with the rest obtained from reference TRBV28 and TRBJ1-5, is as follows: DVKVTQSSRYLVKRTGEKVFLECVQDMDHENMFWYRQDPGLGLRLIYFSYDVKMKEKGDIPEGYSVSREKKERFSLILESASTNQTSMYLCASSLYGPGGQPQHFGDGTRLSIL.